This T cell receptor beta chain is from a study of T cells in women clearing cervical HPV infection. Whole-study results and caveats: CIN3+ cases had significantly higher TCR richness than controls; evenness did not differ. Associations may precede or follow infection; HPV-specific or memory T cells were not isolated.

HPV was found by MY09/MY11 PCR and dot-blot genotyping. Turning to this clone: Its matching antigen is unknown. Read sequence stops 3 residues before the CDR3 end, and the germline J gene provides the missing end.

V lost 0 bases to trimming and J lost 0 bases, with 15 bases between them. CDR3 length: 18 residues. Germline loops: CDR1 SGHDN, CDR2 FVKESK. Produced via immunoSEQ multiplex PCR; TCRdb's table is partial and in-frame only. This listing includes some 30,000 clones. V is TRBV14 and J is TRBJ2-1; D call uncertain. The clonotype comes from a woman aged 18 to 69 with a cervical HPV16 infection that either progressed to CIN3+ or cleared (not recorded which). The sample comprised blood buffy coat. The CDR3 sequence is CASSQDAASVYSYNEQFF. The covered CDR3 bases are TGTGCCAGCAGCCAAGATGCTGCCAGCGTGTACTCCTACAATGAG.